This TCR beta chain stems from a study of shared clonotypes between healthy human individuals. Study-wide context: Each donor's CD4 naive and CD4 memory cells filled three plates apiece, CD8 naive two, and CD8 memory one.

With respect to this clone: Antigen specificity is unknown.

TCRdb's copy holds only in-frame clones and misses some; the assay was immunoSEQ multiplex PCR. Counted here are under 1,100,000 clones, around 78% occurring once; the ten biggest clones make up 0.5% to 0.65%. J lost 2 bases, V lost 4 bases, and 6 bases had no gene match. This CDR3 contains 16 residues. Germline CDR1 reads MNHNY; CDR2 reads SVGAGI (reference sequence). All of the donors resided in Nashville, Tennessee, and each was a Caucasian adult. Study-wide findings and caveats: Among several donors, approximately 5% of naive CD4 clonotypes were found in common. Among the subsets, naive ones generally showed larger estimated richness than memory ones.

The receptor's source is a man aged 18 to 30 in good health. Some clones in this sample may be carry-over from other donors' samples. The chain combines TRBV6-6 with TRBJ2-1; TRBD1 matches 9 bases. The sequencing input was memory CD4+ T cells from PBMCs. The subset is: CD45RA-negative fraction. DNA for the CDR3: TGTGCCAGCAGTTCCGGACAGGGGAGAACCTACAATGAGCAGTTCTTC. Residues: CASSSGQGRTYNEQFF.